The clone carrying this T cell receptor beta chain was seen a handful of times. Antigen unknown. This entry is derived from a study of T cells after yellow fever vaccination. Study-wide context: When fractions had low cell numbers, they were prepared with SMART-Seq v4 Ultra Low Input.

General study results and limits: Researchers noted that a small share of clonotypes showed up in both CD4 and CD8 compartments.

TCRdb ran MiXCR on the 5' RACE reads and lists one entry per CDR3 protein. Here the sample spans hundreds of thousands of distinct CDR3 sequences, about 13% being singletons. The V and J ends lost 5 bases and 8 bases, in that order; junction bases with no gene match: 30. Germline assignment: CDR1 SGHAT and CDR2 FQDESV (reference sequence). The CDR3 contains 21 residues. The receptor was isolated from a man under 40 who received the YFV17D yellow fever vaccine. The rearrangement links TRBV11-1 to TRBJ2-1; 7 bases are a match to TRBD2. The starting material was PBMCs, obtained on the day of the yellow fever booster vaccination. CDR3 sequence (DNA): TGTGCCAGCAGCCCCTTAGAGTGGCCGGGACTAAGGGCGGGACGAGGCGATGAGCAGTTCTTC. This gives the protein CASSPLEWPGLRAGRGDEQFF.